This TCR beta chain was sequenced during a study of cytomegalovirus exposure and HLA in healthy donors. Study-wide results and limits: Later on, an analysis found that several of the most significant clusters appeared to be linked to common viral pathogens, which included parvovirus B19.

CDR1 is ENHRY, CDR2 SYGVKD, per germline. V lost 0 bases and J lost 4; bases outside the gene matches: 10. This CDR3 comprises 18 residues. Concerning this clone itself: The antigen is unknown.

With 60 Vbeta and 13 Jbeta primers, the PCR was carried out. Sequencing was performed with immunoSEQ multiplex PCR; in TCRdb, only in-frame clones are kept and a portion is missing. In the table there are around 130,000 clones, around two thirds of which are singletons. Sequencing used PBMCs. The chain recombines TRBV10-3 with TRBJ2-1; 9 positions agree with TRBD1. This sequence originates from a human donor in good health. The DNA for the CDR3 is TGTGCCATCAGTGAGTCACCCGGACAGGGGATAAGATACAATGAGCAGTTCTTC. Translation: CAISESPGQGIRYNEQFF.